This is a list of T cell receptor beta chains from one sample in a study of control samples from healthy donors and cancer patients. The assay was immunoSEQ multiplex PCR, and TCRdb's table has in-frame clones only and misses some. Of approximately 100,000 clones in the sample, about 89% were seen once. What was sequenced was blood. These TCRs come from a woman aged 45-65 years in good health. The conserved cysteine and the conserved F or W are not part of the CDR3 here. Each record gives: J gene, V gene, D gene, CDR3 protein. The D gene is left open where the match is weak.

J: TRBJ1-1; V: TRBV7-9; D: -; CDR3: ASSQGQFEAF
J: TRBJ2-1; V: TRBV7-9; D: -; CDR3: ASSLYAGDEQF
J: TRBJ1-4; V: TRBV7-9; D: -; CDR3: ASSLVSLELF
J: TRBJ2-5; V: TRBV12-5; D: -; CDR3: ASGLPEETQY
J: TRBJ1-1; V: TRBV6-2/TRBV6-3; D: -; CDR3: ASSYEGMNTEAF
J: TRBJ2-5; V: TRBV7-2; D: TRBD2; CDR3: ASSQRTSGLLETQY
J: TRBJ2-5; V: TRBV18; D: -; CDR3: ASSPPETQY
J: TRBJ1-3; V: TRBV12-5; D: TRBD1; CDR3: ASGLVQSIITGEKSGRGNTIY
J: TRBJ1-6; V: TRBV28; D: -; CDR3: ASSQGGGGSSYNSPLH
J: TRBJ2-3; V: TRBV7-3; D: -; CDR3: ASSPTPTSTDTQY
J: TRBJ1-4; V: TRBV29-1; D: TRBD1; CDR3: SVLGDRGSNEKLF
J: TRBJ2-1; V: TRBV9; D: -; CDR3: ASSLNLWGYNEQF
J: TRBJ1-6; V: TRBV12-3/TRBV12-4; D: -; CDR3: ASSKTDSSPLH
J: TRBJ2-1; V: TRBV7-8; D: -; CDR3: ASSLVIGDSYNEQF
J: TRBJ1-5; V: TRBV6-2/TRBV6-3; D: -; CDR3: ASSYVQGRQPQH